The 4 T cell receptor beta chains given below trace back to one sample, sequenced in a study of shared clonotypes between healthy human individuals (dated by TCRdb to the early 2020s). Libraries were built with the immunoSEQ multiplex PCR assay. The source is immuneACCESS, and TCRdb retained only in-frame sequences with V and J called. Part of the clones is not carried over; for the studies checked, unresolved V genes explain less than half of this, and the remainder is unexplained. For this sample the table gives a few million clones, of which 85% to 95% were detected only once. Under 0.45% of the sample belongs to the ten largest clones. The specimen sequenced was naive CD4+ T cells from PBMCs. Sample cell subset or site, as interpreted from the label and publication: CD45RA+ positively selected. The receptors shown here come from a man aged 18-30 years in good health. Some clones in this sample may be carry-over from other donors' samples.

The CDR3 protein is CASRHPLNQGATISYEQYF. The CDR3 DNA follows: TGTGCAAGTCGCCACCCCCTAAATCAGGGGGCGACTATTTCCTACGAGCAGTACTTC. The rearrangement joins TRBV12-2 to TRBJ2-7; the table's D call of TRBD1 was not tested on the DNA. TRBV12-2 is a documented pseudogene. CDR3 length: 19 residues.

This chain links TRBV27 with TRBJ2-4; tentatively, D is TRBD1 (5 bases). The CDR3 has 16 amino acids. The germline V and J ends were trimmed by 5 bases and 0 bases, with 14 bases remaining between them. CDR1 is MNHEY and CDR2 is SMNVEV in the germline V gene (reference sequence). The CDR3 DNA sequence: TGTGCCAGCAGTCCACGTCTCCAGGGAGCCAAAAACATTCAGTACTTC. Its protein product is CASSPRLQGAKNIQYF.

The gene calls are TRBV28 and TRBJ1-5; D gene ambiguous. The V end was cut by 2 bases, the J end by 7 bases, with 21 bases between. The germline CDR1 and CDR2 sequences are MDHEN and SYDVKM. The CDR3 totals 17 residues. The DNA for the CDR3 is TGTGCCAGCAGTTTAAAATCGATTGGACGAGCGGAGCAGCCCCAGCATTTT. Its translation is CASSLKSIGRAEQPQHF. The whole variable domain, remainder taken from reference TRBV28 and TRBJ1-5, is DVKVTQSSRYLVKRTGEKVFLECVQDMDHENMFWYRQDPGLGLRLIYFSYDVKMKEKGDIPEGYSVSREKKERFSLILESASTNQTSMYLCASSLKSIGRAEQPQHFGDGTRLSIL.

The chain uses TRBV28 and TRBJ2-7; 10 bases are a match to TRBD2. CDR3 size: 16 residues. The J segment lost 0 bases and the V segment lost 2 bases, leaving 4 bases of the junction unmatched. The germline V gene has CDR1 MDHEN and CDR2 SYDVKM. CDR3 nucleotides: TGTGCCAGCAGTTTAGTACTAGCGGGGAACTCCTACGAGCAGTACTTC. This encodes CASSLVLAGNSYEQYF.